This T cell receptor (beta chain) was recovered during a study of shared clonotypes between healthy human individuals. Repertoires were generated with immunoSEQ multiplex PCR, while TCRdb's copy carries only in-frame clones and drops some. Among some 1 million clones listed, approximately 68% were seen once. CDR3 length equals 13 residues. With 10 bases removed from V and 3 bases from J, the gap between germline ends came to 13 bases. Germline V gene sequence: CDR1 KGHSH, CDR2 LQKENI. With regard to this clone: What it binds is unknown.

Broader study findings: Memory subsets had estimated richness that was generally smaller than that of naive subsets.

The sequenced sample was memory CD4+ T cells sorted from blood. Subset specified: CD45RA-negative fraction. The V and J genes are TRBV18 and TRBJ1-5, with a possible D match to TRBD1 (5 bases). The sequence derives from a man younger than 30 in good health. For the CDR3, the DNA is TGTGCCACCCGGGGGAGGGTCAATCAGCCCCAGCATTTT. Its protein is CATRGRVNQPQHF. Variable domain in full (rest from reference TRBV18 and TRBJ1-5): NAGVMQNPRHLVRRRGQEARLRCSPMKGHSHVYWYRQLPEEGLKFMVYLQKENIIDESGMPKERFSAEFPKEGPSILRIQQVVRGDSAAYFCATRGRVNQPQHFGDGTRLSIL.